One TCR beta chain is described in this entry. The data originate from a study of T cell changes during pregnancy in multiple sclerosis. Germline V CDR1 and CDR2: SGDLS, YYNGEE. V was clipped by 0 bases and J by 4 bases, with 9 bases between them. The CDR3 loop spans 14 amino acids. The data were produced by immunoSEQ multiplex PCR, yet TCRdb's version contains in-frame clones alone and is incomplete. Among 25,000 to 35,000 clones listed, just over 90% were seen once. The gene calls are TRBV9 and TRBJ2-3; possibly TRBD2 for D (6 bases). The source of this sequence is a female donor with multiple sclerosis, enrolled in a pregnancy study. The starting material was CD8+ T cells from peripheral blood mononuclear cells, obtained before pregnancy. The CDR3 protein is CASSVDGGADTQYF. Here the CDR3 DNA reads TGTGCCAGCAGCGTAGATGGAGGGGCAGATACGCAGTATTTT.